At least ten counts were recorded for the clone carrying this T cell receptor (beta chain). What it binds is unknown. This entry is derived from a study of regulatory T cells in long-lasting Graves disease. Overall study context: In persistent Graves' disease, antithyroid drugs had been taken for over 5 years and TSH receptor antibodies stayed positive. Broader study findings: Persistent disease showed a preference for TRBV28, TRBJ1-2 and TRBJ2-5. Not thyroid tissue but only peripheral blood was studied.

Time point indicated: persistent/refractory GD, antithyroid drugs over 5 years with positive TRAb. Generation of the TCR library employed RNA extracted from PBMCs. Staff drew 8 to 9 milliliters of peripheral blood into EDTA tubes. Sequencing libraries for TCR beta were prepared with iRepertoire HTBI primers and Arm-PCR of CDR3 regions. TCRdb re-called the multiplex PCR reads with MiXCR, one entry per CDR3 protein. Of roughly 430,000 distinct CDR3 sequences in the sample, roughly a fifth were seen once. V lost 5 bases, J lost 5 bases, and 8 bases stayed unmatched. The CDR3 has 17 amino acids. This specimen was peripheral blood mononuclear cells (PBMCs), taken when the disease was refractory, from a patient treated with antithyroid drugs. This clonotype was sampled from a female donor with Graves disease. The rearrangement links TRBV12-3 or TRBV12-4 to TRBJ2-2; TRBD2 matches at 13 bases. CDR3 in amino acids: CASSRPGLAGDTGELFF. The CDR3 coding sequence is TGTGCCAGCAGTCGCCCAGGACTAGCGGGAGATACCGGGGAGCTGTTTTTT.